This is a list of T cell receptor beta chains from one sample in a study of tumor and adjacent non-tumor tissue in lung cancer. MiXCR, run by TCRdb on the multiplex PCR reads, gives a single entry per CDR3 protein. Of 60,000 to 65,000 distinct CDR3 sequences listed, 61% are singletons. Material for sequencing was distant non-tumor lung tissue. These receptors all come from a man in his 70s with non-small cell lung cancer. Both conserved end residues are part of each CDR3. Each record gives: V gene, D gene, J gene, clone size, CDR3 DNA, CDR3 protein. A D gene is named only where the DNA matches it firmly. Size tells how often a clone was seen (once, few, many) or the class of an expanded clone, and some rows leave it out.

>TRBV20-1|-|TRBJ1-3|-
TGCAGTGCCCTTAACTCTGGAAGCACCATATACTTT
CSALNSGSTIYF
>TRBV6-6|-|TRBJ2-3|-
TGTGCCAGCAGTTACGGCCTAGTACGGCATTTT
CASSYGLVRHF
>TRBV29-1|-|TRBJ2-6|-
TGCAGCGCGGGGAACTGGGGGTTCTCTGGGGCCAAGGTCCTGACTTTC
CSAGNWGFSGAKVLTF
>TRBV7-8|-|TRBJ2-3|-
TGTGCCAGCAGCGTGACATTGGGCACCAGCGCAGATACGCAGTATTTT
CASSVTLGTSADTQYF
>TRBV15|-|TRBJ2-7|-
TGTGCCACCAGCAGAGACCCCACGCCAACGGTTAGCTCCTACGAGCAGTACTTC
CATSRDPTPTVSSYEQYF
>TRBV29-1|TRBD1|TRBJ2-3|many
TGCAGCGTCGACAGGGGGGCAGATACGCAGTATTTT
CSVDRGADTQYF
>TRBV4-1|-|TRBJ2-7|-
TGCGCCAGCAGTCAAAGGGACGGGGAGCCCTACGAGCAGTACTTT
CASSQRDGEPYEQYF
>TRBV28|TRBD2|TRBJ2-2|-
TGTGCCAGCAGTTTTAGGCGCGGGGGGGCCTCCCGGGAGCTGTTTTTT
CASSFRRGGASRELFF
>TRBV20-1|TRBD2|TRBJ2-1|few
TGCAGTGCTACTAGCGGCAACTACAATGAGCAGTTCTTC
CSATSGNYNEQFF
>TRBV5-4|-|TRBJ2-7|many
TGTGCCAGCAGCTGGGATAACATCGGAGGATATCGCGAGCAGTACTTC
CASSWDNIGGYREQYF
>TRBV4-1|TRBD1|TRBJ2-3|-
TGCGCCAGCAGCCAAGATTTTTTCACCGGGACAGGGATCACAGATACGCAGTATTTT
CASSQDFFTGTGITDTQYF
>TRBV7-8|TRBD1|TRBJ2-5|many
TGTGCCAGCAGTTACAGGGGAAGAGAGACCCAGTACTTC
CASSYRGRETQYF
>TRBV6-1|-|TRBJ2-2|-
TGTGCTAGCAGCGATTCACAGGGTTCGGACTCCGGGGAGCTGTTTTTT
CASSDSQGSDSGELFF
>TRBV11-2|-|TRBJ1-1|-
TGTACCAGCAGCATGACCCAAGGGGGGACTGAATCTTTCTTT
CTSSMTQGGTESFF
>TRBV5-1|TRBD1|TRBJ2-1|many
TGCGCCAGCAGCTTGGGGACAGGGGGCTTCAATGAGCAGTTCTTC
CASSLGTGGFNEQFF
>TRBV11-2|-|TRBJ2-3|-
TGTGCCAGCACCCGAGCGTGGACAGATACGCAGTATTTT
CASTRAWTDTQYF
>TRBV6-1|-|TRBJ1-5|-
TGCGCCAGTACCGCTGAACTCTTCAATCAGCCCCAGCATTTT
CASTAELFNQPQHF
>TRBV29-1|-|TRBJ2-1|-
TGCAGAGTAGACGGAGCGGAAGGCCGTGATGAGCAGTTCTTC
CRVDGAEGRDEQFF
>TRBV20-1|-|TRBJ2-7|-
TGCAGTGCTCCTGGGGGTTGGGCTTCAAAGGCCTACGAGCAGTACTTC
CSAPGGWASKAYEQYF
>TRBV7-2|-|TRBJ2-6|-
TGTGCCAGCAGCCTTGGGGGATCTGGGGCCAACATCCTGACTTTC
CASSLGGSGANILTF
>TRBV6-6|TRBD1|TRBJ2-1|many
TGTGCCACCTCGGGACAGTTGAATAATGAGCAGTTCTTC
CATSGQLNNEQFF
>TRBV7-9|-|TRBJ2-1|few
TGTGCCAGCAGCCCGGACTATGTTGGCTTCTTC
CASSPDYVGFF
>TRBV6-5|-|TRBJ2-3|many
TGTGCCAGCAGACGGGACTCCACAGATACGCAGTATTTT
CASRRDSTDTQYF
>TRBV14|-|TRBJ2-5|many
TGTGCCAGCAGCCAAGGGCTTGGGGGGACCCAGTACTTC
CASSQGLGGTQYF
>TRBV5-1|TRBD1|TRBJ2-2|-
TGCGCCAGCAGCCTCGGGGACAGCTACACTGGGGAGCTGTTTTTT
CASSLGDSYTGELFF
>TRBV29-1|-|TRBJ2-7|-
TGCAGCGTTGAAGTAACAGCTTACAAGCAGTACTTC
CSVEVTAYKQYF
>TRBV29-1|-|TRBJ2-1|-
TGCAGCGCGGACCCCAGCGGGTACTATGGGCAGTTCTTC
CSADPSGYYGQFF
>TRBV11-2|-|TRBJ2-5|-
TGTGCCAACAGCTTAGGTTGGGGGGCGGACCAAGAGAGCCAGTACTTC
CANSLGWGADQESQYF
>TRBV20-1|-|TRBJ2-4|-
TGCAGTGCTCACGAGATAGCCAAAAACATTCAGTACTTC
CSAHEIAKNIQYF
>TRBV4-2|TRBD1|TRBJ2-7|many
TGTGCCAGCAGCCAACAACTGGGGACAGACCGAAGCCCCTACGAGCAGTACTTC
CASSQQLGTDRSPYEQYF
>TRBV6-5|TRBD1|TRBJ2-5|many
TGTGCCAGCAGCCAGATCCCGGGACAGGGAGGAGAGACCCAGTACTTC
CASSQIPGQGGETQYF
>TRBV19|-|TRBJ2-7|-
TGTGCCAGTAGTCGCGCGTTAAGAGGAGAGGGGGAGCAGTACTTC
CASSRALRGEGEQYF